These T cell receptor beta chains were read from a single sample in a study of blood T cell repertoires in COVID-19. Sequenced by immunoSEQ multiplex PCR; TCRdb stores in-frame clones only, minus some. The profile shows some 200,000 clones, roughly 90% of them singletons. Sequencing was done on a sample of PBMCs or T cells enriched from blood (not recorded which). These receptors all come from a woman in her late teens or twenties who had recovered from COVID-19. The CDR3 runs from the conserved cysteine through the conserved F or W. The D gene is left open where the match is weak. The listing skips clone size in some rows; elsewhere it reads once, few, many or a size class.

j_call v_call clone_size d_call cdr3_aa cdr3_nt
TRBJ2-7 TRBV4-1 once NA CASSPDTIDSRAEQYF TGCGCCAGCAGCCCCGATACGATCGACAGTAGGGCCGAGCAGTACTTC
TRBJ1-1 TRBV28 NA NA CASSFRSGFVSEAFF TGTGCCAGCAGTTTCCGGTCGGGGTTTGTTTCTGAAGCTTTCTTT
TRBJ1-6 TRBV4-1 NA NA CASSQGTLNSPLHF TGCGCCAGCAGCCAAGGGACACTCAATTCACCCCTCCACTTT
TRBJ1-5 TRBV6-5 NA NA CASSRRQANNQPQHF TGTGCCAGCAGTCGACGACAGGCGAACAATCAGCCCCAGCATTTT
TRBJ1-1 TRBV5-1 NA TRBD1 CASSFRSEGTVEAFF TGCGCCAGCAGCTTCAGGTCCGAAGGGACAGTTGAAGCTTTCTTT
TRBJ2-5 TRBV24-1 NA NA CATGWRETQYF TGTGCCACGGGCTGGAGGGAGACCCAGTACTTC
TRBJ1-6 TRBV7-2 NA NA CASSFRQSSYNSPLHF TGTGCCAGCAGCTTCAGACAGAGCTCCTATAATTCACCCCTCCACTTT
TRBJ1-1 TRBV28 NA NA CASSLLPSGVNTEAFF TGTGCCAGCAGTTTACTTCCCTCAGGGGTCAACACTGAAGCTTTCTTT
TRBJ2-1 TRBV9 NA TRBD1 CASSVAISGTGGVVDEQFF TGTGCCAGCAGCGTAGCCATATCCGGGACAGGGGGCGTGGTGGATGAGCAGTTCTTC
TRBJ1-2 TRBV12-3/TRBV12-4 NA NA CASSFERSRGYTF TGTGCCAGCAGTTTTGAACGGTCGCGAGGCTACACCTTC
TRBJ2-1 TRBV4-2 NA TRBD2 CASSQGTSALYNEQFF TGTGCCAGCAGCCAGGGGACTAGCGCCCTGTACAATGAGCAGTTCTTC
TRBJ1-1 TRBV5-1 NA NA CASSLGDTRNTEAFF TGCGCCAGCAGCTTGGGCGACACCCGGAACACTGAAGCTTTCTTT
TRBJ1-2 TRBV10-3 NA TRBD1 CAISESTGSSGYTF TGTGCCATCAGTGAGTCGACAGGGAGCTCTGGCTACACCTTC
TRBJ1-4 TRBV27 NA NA CASSFLENEKLFF TGTGCCAGCAGCTTCCTAGAGAACGAAAAACTGTTTTTT
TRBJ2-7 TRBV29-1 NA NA CSVEEGAYEQYF TGCAGCGTTGAAGAAGGAGCCTACGAGCAGTACTTC
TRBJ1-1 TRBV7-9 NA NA CASSPLTRGGRGTEAFF TGTGCCAGCAGCCCCCTCACCCGGGGGGGGCGCGGCACTGAAGCTTTCTTT
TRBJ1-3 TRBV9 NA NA CASSVGRTAGNTIYF TGTGCCAGCAGCGTAGGCCGCACGGCTGGAAACACCATATATTTT
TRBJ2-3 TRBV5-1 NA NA CASSSGQRTTDTQYF TGCGCCAGCAGCTCAGGACAGAGAACTACAGATACGCAGTATTTT
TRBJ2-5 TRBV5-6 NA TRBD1 CASSSDRAPDKQETQYF TGTGCCAGCAGCTCGGACAGGGCGCCCGACAAGCAAGAGACCCAGTACTTC
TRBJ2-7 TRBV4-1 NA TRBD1 CASSQGTGGLSYEQYF TGCGCCAGCAGCCAAGGTACAGGGGGCCTTTCCTACGAGCAGTACTTC
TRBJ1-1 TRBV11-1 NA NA CASSLLGGDTEAFF TGTGCCAGCAGCTTATTGGGGGGAGACACTGAAGCTTTCTTT
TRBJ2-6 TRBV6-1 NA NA CASSEGVFGANVLTF TGTGCCAGCAGTGAAGGAGTATTTGGGGCCAACGTCCTGACTTTC
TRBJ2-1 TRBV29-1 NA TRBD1 CSVAIPGQGYNEQFF TGCAGCGTTGCAATACCGGGACAGGGCTACAATGAGCAGTTCTTC
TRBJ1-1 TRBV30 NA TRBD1 CAWRATGGGEAFF TGTGCCTGGAGGGCGACAGGGGGTGGCGAAGCTTTCTTT
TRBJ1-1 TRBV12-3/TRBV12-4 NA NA CASSFGQNTEAFF TGTGCCAGCAGTTTCGGACAGAACACTGAAGCTTTCTTT
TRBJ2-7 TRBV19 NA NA CASSTSLWAYEQYF TGTGCCAGTAGCACTAGCTTATGGGCCTACGAGCAGTACTTC
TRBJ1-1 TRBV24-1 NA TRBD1 CATSATGQGVRRAFF TGTGCCACCAGTGCAACGGGACAGGGGGTGAGAAGGGCTTTCTTT
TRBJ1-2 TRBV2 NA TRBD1 CASRSTGGGDYGYTF TGTGCCAGCAGATCCACAGGGGGCGGGGACTATGGCTACACCTTC
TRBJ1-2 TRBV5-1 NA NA CASSSTGSANYGYTF TGCGCCAGCAGCTCGACAGGTTCAGCTAACTATGGCTACACCTTC
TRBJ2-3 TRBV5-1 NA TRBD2 CASSLERGAPDTQYF TGCGCCAGCAGCTTGGAGCGGGGGGCCCCAGATACGCAGTATTTT
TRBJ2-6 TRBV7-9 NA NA CASSTSGANVLTF TGTGCCAGCAGCACTTCTGGGGCCAACGTCCTGACTTTC
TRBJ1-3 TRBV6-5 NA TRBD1 CASGADRDGNTIYF TGTGCCAGCGGAGCCGACAGGGACGGAAACACCATATATTTT
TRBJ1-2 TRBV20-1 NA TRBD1 CSASTVVRGYYGYTF TGCAGTGCTAGTACGGTGGTCAGGGGGTACTATGGCTACACCTTC
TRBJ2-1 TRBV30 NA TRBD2 CALAGGPESYNEQFF TGTGCCTTAGCGGGGGGGCCTGAGTCCTACAATGAGCAGTTCTTC
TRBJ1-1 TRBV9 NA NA CASSVDGNTEAFF TGTGCCAGCAGCGTAGACGGGAACACTGAAGCTTTCTTT
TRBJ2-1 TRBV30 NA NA CAWGPTYNEQFF TGTGCCTGGGGCCCTACCTACAATGAGCAGTTCTTC
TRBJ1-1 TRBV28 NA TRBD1 CASSSGRGTIRPMGAFF TGTGCCAGCAGTTCGGGCAGGGGGACCATTCGCCCAATGGGAGCTTTCTTT
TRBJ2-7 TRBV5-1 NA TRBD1 CASSQKGTGALYF TGCGCCAGCAGCCAAAAGGGGACAGGGGCCCTATACTTC
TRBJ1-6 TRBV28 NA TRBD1 CASSVGQGASPLHF TGTGCCAGCAGCGTGGGACAGGGGGCTTCACCCCTCCACTTT
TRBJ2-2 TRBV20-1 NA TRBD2 CSASSSGAFTGELFF TGCAGTGCTAGTTCTAGCGGGGCGTTCACCGGGGAGCTGTTTTTT
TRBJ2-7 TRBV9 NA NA CASSVWDSNEQYF TGTGCCAGCAGCGTCTGGGACTCCAACGAGCAGTACTTC
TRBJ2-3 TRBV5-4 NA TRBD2 CASSEGTSRSTDTQYF TGTGCCAGCAGCGAGGGGACTAGCAGGAGCACAGATACGCAGTATTTT
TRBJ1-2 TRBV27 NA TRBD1 CASRTGGTNYGYTF TGTGCCAGCAGGACAGGGGGAACTAACTATGGCTACACCTTC
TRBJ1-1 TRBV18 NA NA CASSPGLPTAFF TGTGCCAGCTCACCCGGACTTCCGACAGCTTTCTTT
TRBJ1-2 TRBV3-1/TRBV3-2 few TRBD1 CASSPGTGSYGYTF TGTGCCAGCAGCCCCGGGACAGGGTCTTATGGCTACACCTTC
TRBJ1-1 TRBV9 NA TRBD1 CASSTQGAGTEAFF TGTGCCAGCAGCACTCAGGGGGCGGGCACTGAAGCTTTCTTT